Described below is a single TCR beta chain sequence and its context. This receptor's antigen is unknown. Base-call qualities are not available, and no considerably larger clone is one nucleotide away. There are 14 amino acids in the CDR3, from cysteine to phenylalanine inclusive. Only the CDR3 DNA stays, 42 bases, in frame from base 1. Relative to germline, V is 0 bases shorter and J is 3 bases shorter, with 7 bases between their ends. CDR1 and CDR2 were assigned from the germline V gene as SGDLS and YYNGEE. For sequencing of the TCRbeta CDR3 region, genomic DNA was extracted from the sorted cells. The immunoSEQ Assay was used to sequence the TCRbeta CDR3 regions. TCRdb holds this immuneACCESS table with in-frame rearrangements only. Some clones are missing; in checked studies, unresolved V genes explain under half, and the rest has no known cause. This sample has some 100,000 clones in its table, and 90% of those were observed once. Roughly 0.16% of the sample lies in the top ten.

This entry comes from a study of OX40 agonist ivuxolimab in advanced cancers. Turning to the overall study: Ivuxolimab was an agonistic, fully human IgG2 monoclonal antibody directed against OX40 (CD134), a costimulatory receptor. In the dose-escalation cohort, around four fifths of patients were male, and the mean age was 60 years with a range of roughly 20 to 79. Intravenous ivuxolimab was administered to patients every 2 weeks at six dose levels: 0.01, 0.1, 0.3, 1.5, 3 and 10 mg/kg. Prior anti-PD-1, anti-PD-L1 or anti-CTLA-4 therapy was permitted, and approximately 42% of dose-escalation patients had received checkpoint inhibitors. The monotherapy dose-escalation portion (N of about 50 patients) of the phase I ivuxolimab trial is reported in the paper. The point of sequencing TCRbeta in the periphery was to test whether ivuxolimab changed TCR sequence diversity and drove clonal T-cell expansion. Partial responses were achieved by three dose-escalation patients, of whom one had hepatocellular carcinoma and two had cutaneous melanoma. Of the 50 or so patients in dose escalation, about 20 had hepatocellular carcinoma, roughly 15 had melanoma, 9 had renal cell carcinoma and 9 had head and neck cancer. Overall study results and their limits: The antigen specificity of the clonally expanded peripheral T cells was not determined. In partial responders in the 0.1-3.0 mg/kg groups, normalized peripheral clonal expansion was found to be among the lowest, especially among CD8+ T cells. On average, CD8+ T cells showed more expanded clones than CD4+ T cells after ivuxolimab. At doses of 0.1 to 3.0 mg/kg, clonal expansion of both CD4+ and CD8+ T cells in blood was seen between baseline and week 6. Low levels of normalized T-cell clonal expansion were also seen in some patients who did not respond.

Patients with autoimmune disease history or receiving systemic immunosuppression were excluded from the trial. Peripheral blood for TCR sequencing was drawn from every dose cohort at baseline, at cycle 4 day 1 and at cycle 7 day 1. The samples were drawn from a first-in-human, open-label, multicenter phase I dose-escalation trial of ivuxolimab. Adults with locally advanced or metastatic melanoma, renal cell carcinoma, hepatocellular carcinoma or head and neck squamous cell carcinoma were enrolled in the trial. Before TCR sequencing, CD4+ and CD8+ T cells were separately sorted from peripheral blood.

Recombination connected TRBV9 to TRBJ1-5; TRBD1 is a weak D gene call, 5 bases matching. The sample here was CD4+ or CD8+ T cells sorted from blood, taken in a trial of the OX40 agonist ivuxolimab. The TCR comes from an adult with an advanced solid tumor such as melanoma, head and neck, liver or kidney cancer. The DNA sequence is given as TGTGCCAGCAGCGTAGGACAGTTCAATCAGCCCCAGCATTTT. The resulting protein is CASSVGQFNQPQHF. Full variable domain (CDR3 extended with the reference TRBV9 and TRBJ1-5 proteins): DSGVTQTPKHLITATGQRVTLRCSPRSGDLSVYWYQQSLDQGLQFLIQYYNGEERAKGNILERFSAQQFPDLHSELNLSSLELGDSALYFCASSVGQFNQPQHFGDGTRLSIL.